The 10 T cell receptor beta chains presented below share a single source sample, sequenced in a study of blood T cell repertoires in COVID-19. TCRdb keeps only in-frame clones here, not all; method: immunoSEQ multiplex PCR. The repertoire holds about 250,000 clones, roughly 80% seen once, with 4.4% in the top ten. The source material was peripheral blood. The receptors were sampled from a man in his fifties with active or convalescent COVID-19.

This chain links TRBV28 with TRBJ1-4, with 9 bases lining up with TRBD1. This CDR3 region has 15 residues. CDR1 is MDHEN, CDR2 SYDVKM, per germline. V gave up 5 bases and J gave up 7 bases; unmatched junction bases: 8. CDR3 nucleotides: TGTGCCAGCAGTGCGGTACAGGGGGCAAGTGAAAAACTGTTTTTT. Its translation: CASSAVQGASEKLFF.

This clone was seen a few times. The DNA is left out, because the CDR3 cannot be placed on it with certainty; the CDR3 is given as TCRdb lists it. This rearrangement joins TRBV7-2 to TRBJ1-2; the listed D gene, TRBD1, was not tested against the DNA. Looked up from germline, CDR1 is SGHTA and CDR2 is FQGNSA. With termini counted, the CDR3 has 12 amino acids. The CDR3 spells CASSLVGTGATF.

In this sample, this clone turned up a few times. The chain is built from TRBV2 and TRBJ2-4; 7 positions agree with TRBD2. The CDR3 covers 16 residues. CDR1 and CDR2 from the germline V gene are SNHLY and FYNNEI. With V trimmed by 3 bases and J by 7 bases, 12 bases remained unmatched. The CDR3 is CASSDLGTTTGNIQYF. The CDR3 bases are TGTGCCAGCAGTGACCTCGGGACTACAACGGGGAACATTCAGTACTTC.

The chain couples TRBV5-6 to TRBJ1-2; possibly TRBD1 for D (6 bases). Trimming left V 0 bases short and J 6 bases short, with 15 bases between. Germline V gene sequence: CDR1 SGHDT, CDR2 YYEEEE. There are 15 residues in the CDR3. CDR3 nucleotides: TGTGCCAGCAGCTTGGGACAGGCATATGTAAATGGCTACACCTTC. Translated: CASSLGQAYVNGYTF.

The chain carries TRBV25-1 and TRBJ1-2; 8 nucleotides line up with TRBD1. Germline V gene lookup returns CDR1 MGHDK and CDR2 SYGVNS. V gave up 2 bases and J gave up 4 bases; unmatched junction bases: 6. The CDR3 contains 15 residues. CDR3 in DNA: TGTGCCAGCAGTGAACTGGGACAGGAGATCTATGGCTACACCTTC. Translating gives CASSELGQEIYGYTF.

The chain has TRBV5-4 and TRBJ2-5; 7 positions match TRBD1. Trimming cost V 0 bases and J 5 bases; bases outside gene matches: 10. This CDR3 has 16 amino acids. CDR1 and CDR2 (germline): SGHNT, YYREEE (reference sequence). The CDR3 coding sequence is TGTGCCAGCAGCTTGGACAGGACAGGCCTAAGGGAGACCCAGTACTTC. Translation gives CASSLDRTGLRETQYF. Full variable domain (remainder filled in from reference TRBV5-4 and TRBJ2-5): ETGVTQSPTHLIKTRGQQVTLRCSSQSGHNTVSWYQQALGQGPQFIFQYYREEENGRGNFPPRFSGLQFPNYSSELNVNALELDDSALYLCASSLDRTGLRETQYFGPGTRLLVL.

The chain joins TRBV7-3 to TRBJ1-1, with 9 bases aligning to TRBD1. Trimming at V came to 3 bases and at J to 11 bases, leaving 10 bases not matched to a gene. CDR1 and CDR2 from the germline V gene are SGHTA and FQGTGA. This CDR3 is 14 amino acids long. The CDR3: CASSFTGGEALAFF. The DNA of the CDR3 is TGTGCCAGCAGCTTTACAGGGGGCGAAGCTTTGGCTTTCTTT.

The chain is built from TRBV7-8 and TRBJ1-1; D gene ambiguous. Trimming left V 1 base short and J 4 bases short, with 7 bases between. In germline, CDR1 is SGHVS, CDR2 FQNEAQ. The CDR3 totals 13 residues. DNA of the CDR3: TGTGCCAGCAGCTTAGGCAAAGCCACTGAAGCTTTCTTT. It yields the protein CASSLGKATEAFF.

In this sample, this clone turned up a few times. This sequence joins TRBV6-1 and TRBJ2-5; 8 bases are shared with TRBD2. V was pared by 3 bases and J by 4 bases, with 7 bases of the junction left unmatched. This CDR3 is built from 15 residues. In germline, CDR1 is MNHNS, CDR2 SASEGT. As DNA, the CDR3 is TGTGCCAGCAGTGACGGGGGGGCGTTAGCAGAGACCCAGTACTTC. The encoded protein is CASSDGGALAETQYF.

This clone has just a few counts. The chain couples TRBV4-2 to TRBJ2-1, with 8 nucleotides matching TRBD2. CDR3 length: 16 amino acids. V was pared by 4 bases and J by 2 bases, with 7 bases of the junction left unmatched. Germline assignment: CDR1 LGHNA and CDR2 YNFKEQ. The CDR3 coding sequence is TGTGCCAGCAGCCCCGTAAGCGGGGGCACCTACAATGAGCAGTTCTTC. It specifies CASSPVSGGTYNEQFF.